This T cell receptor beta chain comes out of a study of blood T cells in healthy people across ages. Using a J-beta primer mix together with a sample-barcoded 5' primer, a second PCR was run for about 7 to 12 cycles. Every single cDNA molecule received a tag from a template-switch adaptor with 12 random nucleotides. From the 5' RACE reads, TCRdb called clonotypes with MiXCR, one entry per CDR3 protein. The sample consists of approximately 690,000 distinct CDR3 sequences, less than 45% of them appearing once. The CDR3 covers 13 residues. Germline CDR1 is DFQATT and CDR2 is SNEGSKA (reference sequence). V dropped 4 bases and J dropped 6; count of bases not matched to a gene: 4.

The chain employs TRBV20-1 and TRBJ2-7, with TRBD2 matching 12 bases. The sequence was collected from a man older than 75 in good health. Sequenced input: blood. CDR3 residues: CSAKGLAGFEQYF. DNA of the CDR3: TGCAGTGCTAAGGGACTAGCGGGTTTCGAGCAGTACTTC.